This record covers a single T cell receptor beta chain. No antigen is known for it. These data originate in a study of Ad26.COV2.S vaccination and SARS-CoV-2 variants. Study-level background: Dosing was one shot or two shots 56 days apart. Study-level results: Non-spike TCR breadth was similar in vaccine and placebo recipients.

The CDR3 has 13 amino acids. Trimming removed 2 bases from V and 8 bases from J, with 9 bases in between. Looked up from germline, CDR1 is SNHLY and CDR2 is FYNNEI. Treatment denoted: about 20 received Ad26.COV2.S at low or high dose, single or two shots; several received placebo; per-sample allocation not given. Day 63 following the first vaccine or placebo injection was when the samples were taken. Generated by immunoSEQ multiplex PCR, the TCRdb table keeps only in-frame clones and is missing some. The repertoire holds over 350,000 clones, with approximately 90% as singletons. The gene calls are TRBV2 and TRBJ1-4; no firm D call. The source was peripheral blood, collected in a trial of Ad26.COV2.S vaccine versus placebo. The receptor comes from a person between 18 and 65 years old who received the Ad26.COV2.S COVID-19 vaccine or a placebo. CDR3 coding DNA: TGTGCCAGCAGTGAACTGGGCCAGGAAAAACTGTTTTTT. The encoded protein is CASSELGQEKLFF.